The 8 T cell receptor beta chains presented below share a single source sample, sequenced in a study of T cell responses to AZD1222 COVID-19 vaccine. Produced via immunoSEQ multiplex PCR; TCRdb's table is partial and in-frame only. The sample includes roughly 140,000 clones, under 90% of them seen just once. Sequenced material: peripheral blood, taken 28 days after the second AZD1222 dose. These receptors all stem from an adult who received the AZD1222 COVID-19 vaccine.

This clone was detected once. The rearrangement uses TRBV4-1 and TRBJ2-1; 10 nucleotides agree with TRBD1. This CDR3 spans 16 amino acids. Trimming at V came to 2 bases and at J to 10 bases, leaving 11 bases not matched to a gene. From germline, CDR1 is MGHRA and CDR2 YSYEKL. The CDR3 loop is CASSQRAGTGVREQFF. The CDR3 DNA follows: TGCGCCAGCAGCCAAAGAGCCGGGACAGGGGTTCGGGAGCAGTTCTTC.

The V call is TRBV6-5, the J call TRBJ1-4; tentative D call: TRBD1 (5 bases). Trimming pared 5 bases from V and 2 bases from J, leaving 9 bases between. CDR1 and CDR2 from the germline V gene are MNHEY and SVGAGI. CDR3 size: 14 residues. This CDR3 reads CASSQGATNEKLFF. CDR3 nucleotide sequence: TGTGCCAGCAGTCAGGGAGCCACTAATGAAAAACTGTTTTTT.

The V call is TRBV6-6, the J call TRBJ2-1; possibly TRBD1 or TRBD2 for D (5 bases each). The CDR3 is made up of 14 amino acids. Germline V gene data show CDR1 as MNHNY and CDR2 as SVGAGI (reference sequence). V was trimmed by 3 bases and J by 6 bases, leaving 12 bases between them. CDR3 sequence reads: CASSYYRDPNEQFF. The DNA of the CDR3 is TGTGCCAGCAGTTATTACCGGGACCCCAATGAGCAGTTCTTC.

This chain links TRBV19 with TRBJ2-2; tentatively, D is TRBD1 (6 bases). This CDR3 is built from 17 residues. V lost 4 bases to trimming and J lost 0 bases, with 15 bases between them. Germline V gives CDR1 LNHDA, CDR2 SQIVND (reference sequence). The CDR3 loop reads CASSKVRTATNTGELFF. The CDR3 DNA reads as TGTGCCAGTAGTAAGGTTCGGACAGCCACGAACACCGGGGAGCTGTTTTTT. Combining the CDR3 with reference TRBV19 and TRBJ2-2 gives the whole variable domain DGGITQSPKYLFRKEGQNVTLSCEQNLNHDAMYWYRQDPGQGLRLIYYSQIVNDFQKGDIAEGYSVSREKKESFPLTVTSAQKNPTAFYLCASSKVRTATNTGELFFGEGSRLTVL.

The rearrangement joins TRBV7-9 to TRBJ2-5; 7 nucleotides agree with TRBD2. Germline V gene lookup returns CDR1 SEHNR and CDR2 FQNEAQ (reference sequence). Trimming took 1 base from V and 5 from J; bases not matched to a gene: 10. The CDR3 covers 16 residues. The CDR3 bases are TGTGCCAGCAGCTTAGTGGGCAGGGAGGGAATGGAGACCCAGTACTTC. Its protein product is CASSLVGREGMETQYF.

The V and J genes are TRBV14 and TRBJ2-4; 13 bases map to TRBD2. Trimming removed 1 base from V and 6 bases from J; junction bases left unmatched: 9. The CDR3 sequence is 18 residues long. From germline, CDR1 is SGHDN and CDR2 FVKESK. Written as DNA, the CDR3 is TGTGCCAGCAGCCAAGTACAACTAGCGGGAGGGCCAGGAAACATTCAGTACTTC. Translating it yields CASSQVQLAGGPGNIQYF.

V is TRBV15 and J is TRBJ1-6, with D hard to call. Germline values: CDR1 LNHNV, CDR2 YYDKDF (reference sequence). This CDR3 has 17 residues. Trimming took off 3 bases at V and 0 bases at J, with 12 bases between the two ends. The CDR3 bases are TGTGCCACCAGCAGGGGCCAGGCGAACTCCTATAATTCACCCCTCCACTTT. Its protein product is CATSRGQANSYNSPLHF.

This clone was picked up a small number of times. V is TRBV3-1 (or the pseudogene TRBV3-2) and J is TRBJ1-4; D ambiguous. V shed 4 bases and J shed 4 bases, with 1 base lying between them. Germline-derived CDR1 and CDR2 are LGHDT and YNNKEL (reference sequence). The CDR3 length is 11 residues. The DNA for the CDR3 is TGTGCCAGCAGCCGTAATGAAAAACTGTTTTTT. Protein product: CASSRNEKLFF.